One sample yielded the 21 T cell receptor beta chains listed below, sequenced in a study of blood T cell repertoires in COVID-19. This table comes from immunoSEQ multiplex PCR, and its TCRdb copy is limited to in-frame clones, with some not included. The data show tens of thousands of clones, more than 75% seen once. The sequencing input was PBMCs or T cells enriched from blood (not recorded which). These receptors originate from a woman between 40 and 55 years old who had recovered from COVID-19.

This clone showed up just a few times. J is TRBJ2-7 and V is TRBV5-1; a weak D match, TRBD2 (7 bases). The CDR3 contains 14 residues. CDR1 is SGHRS and CDR2 is YFSETQ in the germline V gene. Deletions cut 0 bases from V and 5 bases from J, with 12 bases between. CDR3 sequence (DNA): TGCGCCAGCAGCTTGGCTACGGGGGGCCACGAGCAGTACTTC. Translated: CASSLATGGHEQYF.

V is TRBV14 and J is TRBJ2-4; 14 bases are shared with TRBD2. Germline assignment: CDR1 SGHDN and CDR2 FVKESK. Trimming at V came to 4 bases and at J to 1 base, leaving 6 bases not matched to a gene. There are 18 residues in the CDR3. The CDR3 DNA follows: TGTGCCAGCAGCCCGACTAGCGGGGGGGCCGGGGCCAAAAACATTCAGTACTTC. Translating gives CASSPTSGGAGAKNIQYF.

The chain links TRBV27 to TRBJ2-7; D remains ambiguous. Trimming removed 2 bases from V and 0 bases from J, with 8 bases in between. In germline, CDR1 is MNHEY, CDR2 SMNVEV (reference sequence). The CDR3 is made up of 14 amino acids. The CDR3 DNA sequence: TGTGCCAGCAGTTTAACAGAGAGCTCCTACGAGCAGTACTTC. Protein sequence: CASSLTESSYEQYF.

DNA of the CDR3: TGTGCCAGCAGTGAACGGCGGAGGGACTTCCGAAGCTCTGGGGCCAACGTCCTGACTTTC. It specifies CASSERRRDFRSSGANVLTF. V gene TRBV6-1 combines with J gene TRBJ2-6; possible D gene TRBD2, 6 bases. Trimming pared 2 bases from V and 0 bases from J, leaving 20 bases between. This CDR3 comprises 20 residues. Germline values: CDR1 MNHNS, CDR2 SASEGT.

V and J are TRBV3-1 (or the pseudogene TRBV3-2) and TRBJ1-3; D gene unclear. Germline V gene lookup returns CDR1 LGHDT and CDR2 YNNKEL (reference sequence). Trimming pared 4 bases from V and 0 bases from J, leaving 13 bases between. The CDR3 totals 16 residues. CDR3 in amino acids: CASSPFLAGSGNTIYF. The CDR3 bases are TGTGCCAGCAGCCCTTTTCTAGCGGGCTCTGGAAACACCATATATTTT.

CDR3 bases: TGTGCCAGCAGGGGCCTTAATGAAAAACTGTTTTTT. It specifies CASRGLNEKLFF. V gene TRBV6-5 combines with J gene TRBJ1-4; D not resolved. CDR1 and CDR2 (germline): MNHEY, SVGAGI. This CDR3 is built from 12 residues. V was clipped by 6 bases and J by 4 bases, with 6 bases between them.

Only a few counts were recorded for this clone. The chain links TRBV19 to TRBJ1-1, with D maybe TRBD1 (6 bases). CDR1 LNHDA and CDR2 SQIVND come from the germline V gene (reference sequence). Trimming took off 4 bases at V and 0 bases at J, with 15 bases between the two ends. This CDR3 has 16 amino acids. In nucleotides, the CDR3 is TGTGCCAGTAGTACCCCATACAGGGTAGTGAACACTGAAGCTTTCTTT. The encoded protein is CASSTPYRVVNTEAFF. The full variable domain, with the rest looked up from reference TRBV19 and TRBJ1-1, is DGGITQSPKYLFRKEGQNVTLSCEQNLNHDAMYWYRQDPGQGLRLIYYSQIVNDFQKGDIAEGYSVSREKKESFPLTVTSAQKNPTAFYLCASSTPYRVVNTEAFFGQGTRLTVV.

The chain carries TRBV18 and TRBJ2-7; D is uncertain. V gave up 0 bases and J gave up 2 bases, with 11 bases separating them. CDR3 length equals 15 residues. Germline lookup yields CDR1 KGHSH and CDR2 LQKENI. CDR3 region: CASSPPTGSPYEQYF. CDR3 bases: TGTGCCAGCTCACCACCCACCGGGTCTCCCTACGAGCAGTACTTC.

This chain connects TRBV2 to TRBJ2-5, with D possibly TRBD1 on 5 matching bases. The CDR3 sequence is 14 residues long. Germline V gene data show CDR1 as SNHLY and CDR2 as FYNNEI. Trimming took off 3 bases at V and 5 bases at J, with 13 bases between the two ends. The CDR3 nucleotides are TGTGCCAGCAGTGATGGGAACAGGTTGGAGACCCAGTACTTC. Translation: CASSDGNRLETQYF.

This rearrangement joins TRBV12-3 or TRBV12-4 to TRBJ1-1; D uncertain. The CDR3 has 11 residues. V dropped 4 bases and J dropped 10 bases, with 10 bases sitting between them. The CDR3 region is CASSSLRGAFF. CDR3 bases: TGTGCCAGCAGTTCTCTGCGGGGAGCTTTCTTT.

The chain links TRBV29-1 to TRBJ2-1; D not resolved. CDR1 and CDR2 (germline): SQVTM, ANQGSEA. CDR3 length: 16 amino acids. Trimming pared 7 bases from V and 2 bases from J, leaving 21 bases between. Here the CDR3 DNA reads TGCAGCGAACAAAACGCGGAACTTCACCCCTACAATGAGCAGTTCTTC. It yields the protein CSEQNAELHPYNEQFF.

V usage is TRBV19 and J usage is TRBJ1-1; TRBD1 is a possible D gene (5 bases). Trimming took off 6 bases at V and 1 base at J, with 9 bases between the two ends. The CDR3 contains 13 residues. CDR1 is LNHDA, CDR2 SQIVND, per germline (reference sequence). DNA for the CDR3: TGTGCCAGTAGCAATACAGGGAACACTGAAGCTTTCTTT. As protein: CASSNTGNTEAFF. Looking up the rest from reference TRBV19 and TRBJ1-1 gives the full variable domain: DGGITQSPKYLFRKEGQNVTLSCEQNLNHDAMYWYRQDPGQGLRLIYYSQIVNDFQKGDIAEGYSVSREKKESFPLTVTSAQKNPTAFYLCASSNTGNTEAFFGQGTRLTVV.

This clone came up once. V usage is TRBV11-2 and J usage is TRBJ2-3; tentative D call: TRBD2 (6 bases). The CDR3 spans 15 residues. V was trimmed by 5 bases and J by 2 bases, leaving 14 bases between them. Germline CDR1 is SGHAT and CDR2 is FQNNGV. The CDR3 DNA reads as TGTGCCAGCAGCCTCCGGGGGACCAACACAGATACGCAGTATTTT. This sequence encodes CASSLRGTNTDTQYF. Supplemented by reference TRBV11-2 and TRBJ2-3, the full variable domain reads EAGVAQSPRYKIIEKRQSVAFWCNPISGHATLYWYQQILGQGPKLLIQFQNNGVVDDSQLPKDRFSAERLKGVDSTLKIQPAKLEDSAVYLCASSLRGTNTDTQYFGPGTRLTVL.

V is TRBV7-8 and J is TRBJ2-2, with TRBD2 as a possible D gene (6 bases). Germline V gene data show CDR1 as SGHVS and CDR2 as FQNEAQ. The CDR3 sequence is 15 residues long. Trimming took off 1 base at V and 8 bases at J, with 14 bases between the two ends. CDR3 sequence reads: CASSLVWGVGGELFF. CDR3 DNA: TGTGCCAGCAGCTTAGTCTGGGGGGTCGGTGGGGAGCTGTTTTTT.

This sequence joins TRBV24-1 and TRBJ1-1, with TRBD1 matching 7 bases. From germline, CDR1 is KGHDR and CDR2 SFDVKD. The junction had 7 bases not matched to a gene; V was cut back by 6 bases and J by 1 base. CDR3 size: 15 residues. The chain's CDR3 is CATSPQGIGNTEAFF. DNA of the CDR3: TGTGCCACCAGTCCACAGGGGATTGGGAACACTGAAGCTTTCTTT.

The V gene is TRBV7-2, the J gene TRBJ2-5, with 9 bases aligning to TRBD2. CDR1 and CDR2 (germline): SGHTA, FQGNSA. J lost 1 base, V lost 5 bases, and 14 bases had no gene match. The CDR3 spans 18 residues. The chain's CDR3 is CASSPTASGGPVQETQYF. The DNA of the CDR3 is TGTGCCAGCAGCCCCACGGCAAGCGGGGGGCCGGTCCAAGAGACCCAGTACTTC. Full variable domain (missing parts from reference TRBV7-2 and TRBJ2-5): GAGVSQSPSNKVTEKGKDVELRCDPISGHTALYWYRQSLGQGLEFLIYFQGNSAPDKSGLPSDRFSAERTGGSVSTLTIQRTQQEDSAVYLCASSPTASGGPVQETQYFGPGTRLLVL.

The chain is built from TRBV5-1 and TRBJ2-5; TRBD2 matches at 8 bases. The trim removed 4 bases at V and 1 base at J, leaving 12 bases unmatched. The CDR3 length is 17 residues. Germline CDR1 is SGHRS and CDR2 is YFSETQ. The CDR3 here is CASSQRVAGRPQETQYF. The DNA for the CDR3 is TGCGCCAGCAGCCAGAGGGTAGCGGGGAGGCCCCAAGAGACCCAGTACTTC.

This sequence joins TRBV3-1 (or the pseudogene TRBV3-2) and TRBJ2-5; possible D gene TRBD2, 6 bases. Germline lookup yields CDR1 LGHDT and CDR2 YNNKEL (reference sequence). The length of the CDR3 is 20 residues. Trimming took 0 bases from V and 5 from J, leaving 28 bases between them. This CDR3 is CASSQETPTSIPQRGETQYF. Written as DNA, the CDR3 is TGTGCCAGCAGCCAAGAAACCCCCACTAGCATCCCACAACGTGGGGAGACCCAGTACTTC.

The rearrangement uses TRBV6-5 and TRBJ2-3, with 8 bases matching TRBD1. Trimming took 6 bases from V and 0 from J; bases not matched to a gene: 5. Germline loops: CDR1 MNHEY, CDR2 SVGAGI. This CDR3 is built from 15 residues. CDR3 DNA sequence: TGTGCCAGCAGCATACGGGACAGGAGCACAGATACGCAGTATTTT. Amino acid sequence: CASSIRDRSTDTQYF.

The J gene is TRBJ2-5, the V gene TRBV19; maybe TRBD1 (6 bases). CDR1 is LNHDA, CDR2 SQIVND, per germline (reference sequence). The V end lost 1 base, the J end lost 1 base, and 7 bases lay between the germline ends. The CDR3 contains 14 residues. CDR3 in amino acids: CASSIGGPQETQYF. Here the CDR3 DNA reads TGTGCCAGTAGTATAGGGGGGCCCCAAGAGACCCAGTACTTC.

The gene calls are TRBV3-1 (or the pseudogene TRBV3-2) and TRBJ2-5; 9 bases match TRBD1. Germline CDR1 and CDR2: LGHDT and YNNKEL (reference sequence). With V trimmed by 1 base and J by 4 bases, 7 bases remained unmatched. The CDR3 runs to 16 residues. CDR3 region: CASSQARDRGTETQYF. The CDR3 nucleotides read TGTGCCAGCAGCCAAGCCCGCGACAGGGGGACAGAGACCCAGTACTTC.